A selection of T cell receptor beta chains follows, all from one sample in a study of early T cells in non-severe SARS-CoV-2 infection. TCRdb processed the 5' RACE reads anew with MiXCR; each CDR3 protein has one entry. In the table there are roughly 100,000 distinct CDR3 sequences, 13% of which are singletons. Input material: whole blood. Receptors originate from an adult who was a healthcare worker with PCR-confirmed SARS-CoV-2 infection or an uninfected control (not recorded which). Each CDR3 is given with its conserved first and last residue. A D gene is named only where the DNA matches it firmly. Rows give clone size only sometimes, using once, few, many, or a class for an expanded clone.

CDR3aa: CASSLDSTGLYQPQHF
CDR3nt: TGTGCCAGCAGCTTAGACTCGACAGGGCTCTATCAGCCCCAGCATTTT
abundance: few
d_gene: TRBD1
j_gene: TRBJ1-5
v_gene: TRBV7-2

CDR3aa: CAGSFANTGELFF
CDR3nt: TGTGCCGGATCATTCGCGAACACCGGGGAGCTGTTTTTT
abundance: NA
d_gene: NA
j_gene: TRBJ2-2
v_gene: TRBV28

CDR3aa: CASCTSGNTGELFF
CDR3nt: TGTGCCAGTTGCACTAGCGGGAACACCGGGGAGCTGTTTTTT
abundance: NA
d_gene: TRBD2
j_gene: TRBJ2-2
v_gene: TRBV19

CDR3aa: CASSFGPSDEQFF
CDR3nt: TGTGCCAGCAGCTTTGGACCATCCGATGAGCAGTTCTTC
abundance: NA
d_gene: NA
j_gene: TRBJ2-1
v_gene: TRBV7-2

CDR3aa: CASSQAIREKLFF
CDR3nt: TGCGCCAGCAGCCAGGCGATTCGCGAAAAACTGTTTTTT
abundance: many
d_gene: NA
j_gene: TRBJ1-4
v_gene: TRBV4-1

CDR3aa: CASSFAGSHLEQYF
CDR3nt: TGTGCCAGCAGCTTTGCGGGAAGCCATCTCGAGCAGTACTTC
abundance: once
d_gene: NA
j_gene: TRBJ2-7
v_gene: TRBV7-9

CDR3aa: CASSVSVGYEQYF
CDR3nt: TGTGCCAGCAGCGTAAGTGTGGGCTACGAGCAGTACTTC
abundance: few
d_gene: NA
j_gene: TRBJ2-7
v_gene: TRBV9

CDR3aa: CASSPQLAGGTDTQYF
CDR3nt: TGTGCCAGCAGTCCCCAACTAGCGGGAGGGACAGATACGCAGTATTTT
abundance: NA
d_gene: TRBD2
j_gene: TRBJ2-3
v_gene: TRBV12-3/TRBV12-4

CDR3aa: CASSRRGSSYNEQFF
CDR3nt: TGTGCCAGCAGCCGGAGGGGGAGCTCCTACAATGAGCAGTTCTTC
abundance: NA
d_gene: NA
j_gene: TRBJ2-1
v_gene: TRBV11-2

CDR3aa: CASSQPGQGGFEQFF
CDR3nt: TGTGCCAGCAGCCAACCGGGACAGGGAGGGTTTGAGCAGTTCTTC
abundance: many
d_gene: TRBD1
j_gene: TRBJ2-1
v_gene: TRBV5-4

CDR3aa: CSVEEDRRPTDTQYF
CDR3nt: TGCAGCGTTGAAGAGGATAGGCGCCCCACAGATACGCAGTATTTT
abundance: NA
d_gene: NA
j_gene: TRBJ2-3
v_gene: TRBV29-1

CDR3aa: CASRGYQETQYF
CDR3nt: TGTGCCAGCAGAGGATATCAAGAGACCCAGTACTTC
abundance: NA
d_gene: NA
j_gene: TRBJ2-5
v_gene: TRBV5-4

CDR3aa: CALPRSSYNSPLHF
CDR3nt: TGTGCTCTACCCCGGAGCTCCTATAATTCACCCCTCCACTTT
abundance: NA
d_gene: NA
j_gene: TRBJ1-6
v_gene: TRBV7-4

CDR3aa: CASRRTTRPSQETQYF
CDR3nt: TGTGCCAGCAGAAGGACGACACGTCCCTCACAAGAGACCCAGTACTTC
abundance: many
d_gene: NA
j_gene: TRBJ2-5
v_gene: TRBV7-2

CDR3aa: CSVENARLPEAFF
CDR3nt: TGCAGCGTCGAAAATGCACGGCTCCCTGAAGCTTTCTTT
abundance: NA
d_gene: NA
j_gene: TRBJ1-1
v_gene: TRBV29-1

CDR3aa: CASSTQPQVADTQYF
CDR3nt: TGTGCCAGCAGCACGCAGCCCCAAGTAGCAGATACGCAGTATTTT
abundance: NA
d_gene: NA
j_gene: TRBJ2-3
v_gene: TRBV11-2

CDR3aa: CASSDNRDFPWGTEAFF
CDR3nt: TGTGCCAGCAGTGACAACCGGGACTTCCCCTGGGGGACTGAAGCTTTCTTT
abundance: NA
d_gene: NA
j_gene: TRBJ1-1
v_gene: TRBV28

CDR3aa: CASSPQIGSSTDTQYF
CDR3nt: TGTGCCAGCTCACCGCAGATAGGATCTAGCACAGATACGCAGTATTTT
abundance: many
d_gene: NA
j_gene: TRBJ2-3
v_gene: TRBV18

CDR3aa: CASREDGWAAEKLFF
CDR3nt: TGTGCCAGCAGGGAGGACGGTTGGGCAGCTGAAAAACTGTTTTTT
abundance: few
d_gene: NA
j_gene: TRBJ1-4
v_gene: TRBV6-6

CDR3aa: CSAGPPPLKDTQYF
CDR3nt: TGCAGTGCTGGGCCCCCTCCCCTCAAGGATACGCAGTATTTT
abundance: few
d_gene: NA
j_gene: TRBJ2-3
v_gene: TRBV20-1

CDR3aa: CASSPGRGSFGNTIYF
CDR3nt: TGTGCCAGCAGTCCAGGCAGGGGAAGTTTTGGAAACACCATATATTTT
abundance: many
d_gene: NA
j_gene: TRBJ1-3
v_gene: TRBV27

CDR3aa: CASSLFGKSTDTQYF
CDR3nt: TGTGCCAGCAGCTTGTTCGGAAAAAGCACAGATACGCAGTATTTT
abundance: many
d_gene: NA
j_gene: TRBJ2-3
v_gene: TRBV5-6

CDR3aa: CSAISGKPGANVLTF
CDR3nt: TGCAGTGCTATTAGCGGGAAGCCAGGGGCCAACGTCCTGACTTTC
abundance: few
d_gene: TRBD2
j_gene: TRBJ2-6
v_gene: TRBV20-1

CDR3aa: CATSDPGQGPYNEQFF
CDR3nt: TGTGCCACCAGTGATCCCGGGCAGGGCCCCTACAATGAGCAGTTCTTC
abundance: NA
d_gene: NA
j_gene: TRBJ2-1
v_gene: TRBV24-1

CDR3aa: CASSFSTSESTYEQYF
CDR3nt: TGTGCCAGCAGTTTCTCGACTAGCGAGTCAACCTACGAGCAGTACTTC
abundance: few
d_gene: TRBD2
j_gene: TRBJ2-7
v_gene: TRBV28

CDR3aa: CSASPSDTEAFF
CDR3nt: TGCAGCGCAAGCCCTTCGGACACTGAAGCTTTCTTT
abundance: NA
d_gene: NA
j_gene: TRBJ1-1
v_gene: TRBV29-1

CDR3aa: CASSFNPGQPQHF
CDR3nt: TGTGCCAGCAGCTTTAATCCGGGGCAGCCCCAGCATTTT
abundance: NA
d_gene: NA
j_gene: TRBJ1-5
v_gene: TRBV7-2

CDR3aa: CASSPLGGTSNAEQFF
CDR3nt: TGTGCCAGCTCACCACTGGGGGGGACTAGTAACGCTGAGCAGTTCTTC
abundance: NA
d_gene: TRBD2
j_gene: TRBJ2-1
v_gene: TRBV18

CDR3aa: CASSLARLAEHNEQFF
CDR3nt: TGTGCCAGCAGCTTAGCCAGACTAGCGGAGCACAATGAGCAGTTCTTC
abundance: once
d_gene: TRBD2
j_gene: TRBJ2-1
v_gene: TRBV7-8

CDR3aa: CSASDVDSQETQYF
CDR3nt: TGCAGTGCTAGTGATGTGGACAGCCAAGAGACCCAGTACTTC
abundance: NA
d_gene: NA
j_gene: TRBJ2-5
v_gene: TRBV20-1

CDR3aa: CASSTRTSGRSGYEQYF
CDR3nt: TGTGCCAGCAGCACCCGGACTAGCGGGAGATCCGGCTACGAGCAGTACTTC
abundance: many
d_gene: TRBD2
j_gene: TRBJ2-7
v_gene: TRBV11-2

CDR3aa: CASSSGQSNYGYTF
CDR3nt: TGTGCCAGCAGTTCCGGGCAGAGCAACTATGGCTACACCTTC
abundance: few
d_gene: NA
j_gene: TRBJ1-2
v_gene: TRBV28

CDR3aa: CASTYYRGGTEAFF
CDR3nt: TGTGCCAGCACCTACTACAGGGGGGGCACTGAAGCTTTCTTT
abundance: few
d_gene: TRBD1
j_gene: TRBJ1-1
v_gene: TRBV2

CDR3aa: CASSLSPGNEQFF
CDR3nt: TGTGCCAGCTCCCTATCTCCGGGAAATGAGCAGTTCTTC
abundance: NA
d_gene: NA
j_gene: TRBJ2-1
v_gene: TRBV2

CDR3aa: CASSLRRWPGQPQHF
CDR3nt: TGTGCCAGCAGTTTACGTAGGTGGCCCGGACAGCCCCAGCATTTT
abundance: few
d_gene: NA
j_gene: TRBJ1-5
v_gene: TRBV12-3/TRBV12-4

CDR3aa: CAISRDRGANEQFF
CDR3nt: TGTGCCATCAGCCGTGACAGGGGTGCCAATGAGCAGTTCTTC
abundance: NA
d_gene: TRBD1
j_gene: TRBJ2-1
v_gene: TRBV10-3

CDR3aa: CASSLDPSSYNEQFF
CDR3nt: TGTGCCAGCAGCTTAGACCCGAGCTCCTACAATGAGCAGTTCTTC
abundance: few
d_gene: NA
j_gene: TRBJ2-1
v_gene: TRBV13

CDR3aa: CASSYSIFPPAGKVYEQYF
CDR3nt: TGTGCCAGCAGTTACTCGATATTTCCCCCAGCGGGAAAGGTCTACGAGCAGTACTTC
abundance: NA
d_gene: TRBD2
j_gene: TRBJ2-7
v_gene: TRBV6-6

CDR3aa: CSASGGPNSEQYF
CDR3nt: TGCAGTGCTAGCGGGGGCCCCAACAGCGAGCAGTACTTC
abundance: few
d_gene: NA
j_gene: TRBJ2-7
v_gene: TRBV20-1

CDR3aa: CASSSSASGDRETQYF
CDR3nt: TGTGCCAGCAGCTCGAGTGCTAGCGGGGACCGAGAGACCCAGTACTTC
abundance: many
d_gene: TRBD2
j_gene: TRBJ2-5
v_gene: TRBV11-2

CDR3aa: CASLGTDTYEQYF
CDR3nt: TGTGCCAGCCTTGGGACGGACACCTACGAGCAGTACTTC
abundance: few
d_gene: NA
j_gene: TRBJ2-7
v_gene: TRBV6-1

CDR3aa: CASSRPGTGVETQYF
CDR3nt: TGTGCCAGCTCACGTCCCGGGACAGGGGTAGAGACCCAGTACTTC
abundance: NA
d_gene: TRBD1
j_gene: TRBJ2-5
v_gene: TRBV18

CDR3aa: CASSSGYGYTF
CDR3nt: TGTGCCAGCAGTTCTGGCTATGGCTACACCTTC
abundance: NA
d_gene: NA
j_gene: TRBJ1-2
v_gene: TRBV28

CDR3aa: CASSVSDRPLHF
CDR3nt: TGTGCCAGCAGCGTCTCTGACCGACCCCTCCACTTT
abundance: NA
d_gene: NA
j_gene: TRBJ1-6
v_gene: TRBV7-9

CDR3aa: CSARDRPPGTNTDTQYF
CDR3nt: TGCAGTGCTAGAGATCGGCCCCCCGGGACTAACACAGATACGCAGTATTTT
abundance: few
d_gene: TRBD2
j_gene: TRBJ2-3
v_gene: TRBV20-1

CDR3aa: CASSFPEKGVQPQHF
CDR3nt: TGTGCCAGCAGTTTTCCCGAAAAAGGAGTTCAGCCCCAGCATTTT
abundance: few
d_gene: NA
j_gene: TRBJ1-5
v_gene: TRBV28

CDR3aa: CASSSPPGQLGYTF
CDR3nt: TGTGCCAGCAGTTCCCCCCCGGGACAGCTTGGCTACACCTTC
abundance: few
d_gene: TRBD1
j_gene: TRBJ1-2
v_gene: TRBV28

CDR3aa: CASSRLAGGPYEQYF
CDR3nt: TGTGCCAGTAGCCGACTAGCGGGAGGCCCCTACGAGCAGTACTTC
abundance: NA
d_gene: TRBD2
j_gene: TRBJ2-7
v_gene: TRBV19

CDR3aa: CASSFWPTASTDTQYF
CDR3nt: TGTGCCAGCAGTTTTTGGCCGACAGCTAGCACAGATACGCAGTATTTT
abundance: NA
d_gene: NA
j_gene: TRBJ2-3
v_gene: TRBV12-3/TRBV12-4

CDR3aa: CASTAIDTDATNEKLFF
CDR3nt: TGTGCCAGCACCGCGATAGACACCGACGCAACTAATGAAAAACTGTTTTTT
abundance: many
d_gene: NA
j_gene: TRBJ1-4
v_gene: TRBV28

CDR3aa: CASSPSRGFGYNEQFF
CDR3nt: TGTGCCAGCAGCCCTAGTCGAGGGTTCGGCTACAATGAGCAGTTCTTC
abundance: few
d_gene: NA
j_gene: TRBJ2-1
v_gene: TRBV5-6

CDR3aa: CASSYPRRGYEQYF
CDR3nt: TGTGCCAGCAGTTACCCGCGCAGGGGTTACGAGCAGTACTTC
abundance: many
d_gene: NA
j_gene: TRBJ2-7
v_gene: TRBV6-2/TRBV6-3

CDR3aa: CATSRGRQSVNEQFF
CDR3nt: TGTGCCACCAGCAGAGGGAGGCAGTCCGTCAATGAGCAGTTCTTC
abundance: once
d_gene: NA
j_gene: TRBJ2-1
v_gene: TRBV15

CDR3aa: CASSERENSYNSPLHF
CDR3nt: TGTGCCAGCAGTGAACGGGAGAACTCCTATAATTCACCCCTCCACTTT
abundance: few
d_gene: NA
j_gene: TRBJ1-6
v_gene: TRBV2